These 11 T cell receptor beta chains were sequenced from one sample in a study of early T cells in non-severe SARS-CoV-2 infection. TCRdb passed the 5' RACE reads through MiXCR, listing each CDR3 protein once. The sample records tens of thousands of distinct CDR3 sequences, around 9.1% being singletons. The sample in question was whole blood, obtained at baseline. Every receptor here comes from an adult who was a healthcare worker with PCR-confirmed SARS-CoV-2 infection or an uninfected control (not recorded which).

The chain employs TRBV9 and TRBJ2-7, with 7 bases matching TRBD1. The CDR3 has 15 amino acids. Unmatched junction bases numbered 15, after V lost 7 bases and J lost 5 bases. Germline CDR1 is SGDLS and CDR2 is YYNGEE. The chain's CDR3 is CASGPLQGLSHEQYF. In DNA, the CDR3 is TGTGCCAGCGGACCGCTACAGGGGTTAAGTCACGAGCAGTACTTC. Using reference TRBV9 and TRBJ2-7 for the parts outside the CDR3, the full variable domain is DSGVTQTPKHLITATGQRVTLRCSPRSGDLSVYWYQQSLDQGLQFLIQYYNGEERAKGNILERFSAQQFPDLHSELNLSSLELGDSALYFCASGPLQGLSHEQYFGPGTRLTVT.

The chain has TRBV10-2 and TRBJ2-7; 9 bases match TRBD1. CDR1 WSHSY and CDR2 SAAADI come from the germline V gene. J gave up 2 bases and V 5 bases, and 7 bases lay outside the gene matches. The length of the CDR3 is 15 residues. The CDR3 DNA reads TGCGCCAGCAGTCAGGACAGGGGACCAACCTACGAGCAGTACTTC. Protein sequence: CASSQDRGPTYEQYF.

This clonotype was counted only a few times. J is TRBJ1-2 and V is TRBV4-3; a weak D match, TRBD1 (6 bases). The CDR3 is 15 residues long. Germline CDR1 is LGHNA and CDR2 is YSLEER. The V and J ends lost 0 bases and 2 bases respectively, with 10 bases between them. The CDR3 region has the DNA TGCGCCAGCAGCCAAGACCCTCAGGGGAACTATGGCTACACCTTC. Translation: CASSQDPQGNYGYTF.

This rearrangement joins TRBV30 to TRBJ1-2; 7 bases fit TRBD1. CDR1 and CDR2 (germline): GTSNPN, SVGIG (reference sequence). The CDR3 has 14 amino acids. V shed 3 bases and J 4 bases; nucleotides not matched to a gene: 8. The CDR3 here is CAWRLPDRPYGYTF. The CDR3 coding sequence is TGTGCCTGGAGGCTTCCGGACAGGCCCTATGGCTACACCTTC.

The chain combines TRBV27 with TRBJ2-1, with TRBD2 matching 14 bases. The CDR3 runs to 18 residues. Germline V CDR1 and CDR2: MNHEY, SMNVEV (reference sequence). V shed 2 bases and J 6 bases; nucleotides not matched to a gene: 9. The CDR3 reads CASSLRLAGGPGVNEQFF. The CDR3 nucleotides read TGTGCCAGCAGTTTACGACTAGCGGGGGGGCCGGGTGTCAATGAGCAGTTCTTC.

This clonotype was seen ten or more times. CDR3 amino acids: CASSLSVKGTEAFF. The CDR3 DNA reads TGTGCCAGCAGCTTGTCAGTGAAGGGGACTGAAGCTTTCTTT. This chain links TRBV7-3 with TRBJ1-1; D may be TRBD1 (5 bases). The CDR3 length is 14 residues. The V gene's germline CDR1 is SGHTA and CDR2 FQGTGA. V lost 3 bases, J lost 5 bases, and 13 bases lay in between.

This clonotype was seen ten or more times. CDR3 in DNA: TGCGCCAGCAGCTTGATAAGGGCCGGGGAGCTGTTTTTT. Protein sequence: CASSLIRAGELFF. V and J are TRBV5-1 and TRBJ2-2; no clear D gene. V gave up 1 base and J gave up 6 bases, with 7 bases separating them. CDR1 and CDR2 from the germline V gene are SGHRS and YFSETQ. The CDR3 loop spans 13 amino acids.

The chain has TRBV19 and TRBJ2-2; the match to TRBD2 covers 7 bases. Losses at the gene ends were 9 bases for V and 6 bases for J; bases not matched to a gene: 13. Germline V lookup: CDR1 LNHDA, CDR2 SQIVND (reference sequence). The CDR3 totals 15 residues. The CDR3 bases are TGTGCCAGCTCCTTCGGGGGGTTAAGGGCCGGGGAGCTGTTTTTT. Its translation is CASSFGGLRAGELFF.

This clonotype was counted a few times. The CDR3 nucleotides are TGCGCCAGCAGCCACAGGGAGGGAGAGACCCAGTACTTC. Protein product: CASSHREGETQYF. The V gene is TRBV4-1, the J gene TRBJ2-5, with TRBD2 matching 7 bases. V gave up 3 bases and J gave up 4 bases; unmatched junction bases: 2. This CDR3 is 13 amino acids long. Germline-derived CDR1 and CDR2 are MGHRA and YSYEKL.

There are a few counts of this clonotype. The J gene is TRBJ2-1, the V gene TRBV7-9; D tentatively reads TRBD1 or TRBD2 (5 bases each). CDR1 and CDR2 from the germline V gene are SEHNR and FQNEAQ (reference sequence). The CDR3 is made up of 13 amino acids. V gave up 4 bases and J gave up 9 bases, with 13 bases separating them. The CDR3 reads CASSWAGTGEQFF. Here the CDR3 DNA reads TGTGCCAGCAGCTGGGCAGGGACCGGTGAGCAGTTCTTC.

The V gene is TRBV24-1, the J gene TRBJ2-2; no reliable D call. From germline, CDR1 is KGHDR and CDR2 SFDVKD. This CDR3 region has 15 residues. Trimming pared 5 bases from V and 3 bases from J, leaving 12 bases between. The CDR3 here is CATSAQGLYTGELFF. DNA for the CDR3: TGTGCCACCAGTGCCCAAGGGTTGTACACCGGGGAGCTGTTTTTT.